These T cell receptor beta chains were read from a single sample in a study of Ad26.COV2.S vaccination and SARS-CoV-2 variants. Using immunoSEQ multiplex PCR, the repertoire was profiled, and TCRdb retains in-frame clones only, with some absent. The table has 440,000 or so clones, around 92% seen once. This specimen was peripheral blood, taken in a trial of Ad26.COV2.S vaccine versus placebo. The receptor set was obtained from a person between 18 and 59 years old who received the Ad26.COV2.S COVID-19 vaccine or a placebo. Both conserved end residues are part of each CDR3. D genes are given only for firm matches. Size is omitted from some rows. Given values are once, few, many or a class for expanded clones.

abundance: NA
d_gene: NA
j_gene: TRBJ2-1
v_gene: TRBV11-2
CDR3aa: CASSLRKKTLNGNEQFF
CDR3nt: TGTGCCAGCAGCCTAAGAAAAAAGACCCTCAACGGCAATGAGCAGTTCTTC

abundance: NA
d_gene: NA
j_gene: TRBJ1-2
v_gene: TRBV6-6
CDR3aa: CASSGAAWGYTF
CDR3nt: TGTGCCAGCAGTGGGGCAGCCTGGGGCTACACCTTC

abundance: NA
d_gene: NA
j_gene: TRBJ1-2
v_gene: TRBV2
CDR3aa: CASSEEAGNYGYTF
CDR3nt: TGTGCCAGCAGTGAGGAAGCAGGCAACTATGGCTACACCTTC

abundance: few
d_gene: NA
j_gene: TRBJ1-5
v_gene: TRBV27
CDR3aa: CASSLGGGSNQPQHF
CDR3nt: TGTGCCAGCAGTTTAGGGGGAGGGAGCAATCAGCCCCAGCATTTT

abundance: once
d_gene: NA
j_gene: TRBJ2-1
v_gene: TRBV10-3
CDR3aa: CAISGREGAQFF
CDR3nt: TGTGCCATCAGTGGCAGGGAGGGGGCCCAGTTCTTC

abundance: few
d_gene: NA
j_gene: TRBJ1-5
v_gene: TRBV5-5
CDR3aa: CASSPGGLLGNQPQHF
CDR3nt: TGTGCCAGCAGCCCGGGAGGACTCCTTGGCAATCAGCCCCAGCATTTT

abundance: NA
d_gene: TRBD1
j_gene: TRBJ1-2
v_gene: TRBV19
CDR3aa: CASSFSSSGGNGYTF
CDR3nt: TGTGCCAGTAGTTTCTCGTCGTCAGGGGGCAATGGCTACACCTTC

abundance: NA
d_gene: TRBD1
j_gene: TRBJ2-7
v_gene: TRBV9
CDR3aa: CASSPGGPSSYEQYF
CDR3nt: TGTGCCAGCAGTCCAGGGGGCCCAAGCTCCTACGAGCAGTACTTC

abundance: NA
d_gene: TRBD2
j_gene: TRBJ2-1
v_gene: TRBV7-6
CDR3aa: CASSLGTGLAGDERFF
CDR3nt: TGTGCCAGCAGCCTAGGGACGGGCCTAGCGGGCGATGAGCGGTTCTTC

abundance: NA
d_gene: NA
j_gene: TRBJ1-1
v_gene: TRBV21-1
CDR3aa: CASSKKQGQGQSTEAFF
CDR3nt: TGTGCCAGCAGCAAAAAACAGGGGCAGGGACAATCCACTGAAGCTTTCTTT

abundance: NA
d_gene: TRBD1
j_gene: TRBJ2-3
v_gene: TRBV5-1
CDR3aa: CASSRTRGQADTQYF
CDR3nt: TGCGCCAGCAGCCGGACAAGGGGGCAGGCAGATACGCAGTATTTT

abundance: NA
d_gene: NA
j_gene: TRBJ1-5
v_gene: TRBV6-1
CDR3aa: CASSEVRDPSNQPQHF
CDR3nt: TGTGCCAGCAGTGAAGTTAGGGACCCAAGCAATCAGCCCCAGCATTTT

abundance: NA
d_gene: NA
j_gene: TRBJ1-5
v_gene: TRBV6-1
CDR3aa: CASSEASNNQPQHF
CDR3nt: TGTGCCAGCAGTGAAGCGTCGAACAATCAGCCCCAGCATTTT

abundance: NA
d_gene: NA
j_gene: TRBJ1-4
v_gene: TRBV28
CDR3aa: CASSRTGSSNEKLFF
CDR3nt: TGTGCCAGCAGTAGAACAGGGTCGTCTAATGAAAAACTGTTTTTT

abundance: NA
d_gene: TRBD2
j_gene: TRBJ2-3
v_gene: TRBV10-1
CDR3aa: CASSDERGSDTQYF
CDR3nt: TGCGCCAGCAGTGATGAGCGGGGATCAGATACGCAGTATTTT

abundance: NA
d_gene: NA
j_gene: TRBJ2-7
v_gene: TRBV10-3
CDR3aa: CAIKSRIYSYEQYF
CDR3nt: TGTGCCATCAAATCCCGCATCTATTCCTACGAGCAGTACTTC

abundance: NA
d_gene: NA
j_gene: TRBJ1-1
v_gene: TRBV6-6
CDR3aa: CASIQMGGTEAFF
CDR3nt: TGTGCCAGCATCCAAATGGGTGGCACTGAAGCTTTCTTT

abundance: NA
d_gene: NA
j_gene: TRBJ2-3
v_gene: TRBV5-1
CDR3aa: CASSQPPNTQYF
CDR3nt: TGCGCCAGCAGCCAACCCCCAAATACGCAGTATTTT

abundance: once
d_gene: NA
j_gene: TRBJ1-3
v_gene: TRBV30
CDR3aa: CAWSVLPGPGHAGNTIYF
CDR3nt: TGTGCCTGGAGTGTACTTCCAGGCCCCGGACACGCTGGAAACACCATATATTTT

abundance: NA
d_gene: NA
j_gene: TRBJ1-4
v_gene: TRBV5-5
CDR3aa: CASSLGVTTNNEKLFF
CDR3nt: TGTGCCAGCAGCTTGGGAGTGACAACAAATAATGAAAAACTGTTTTTT

abundance: NA
d_gene: NA
j_gene: TRBJ2-7
v_gene: TRBV6-2/TRBV6-3
CDR3aa: CASSLRTYEQYF
CDR3nt: TGTGCCAGCAGCCTGAGGACCTACGAGCAGTACTTC

abundance: NA
d_gene: NA
j_gene: TRBJ2-3
v_gene: TRBV7-9
CDR3aa: CASRLQAEGDTQYF
CDR3nt: TGTGCCAGCAGGTTACAAGCGGAAGGAGATACGCAGTATTTT

abundance: NA
d_gene: TRBD2
j_gene: TRBJ2-2
v_gene: TRBV5-1
CDR3aa: CASNHYLAGTGELFF
CDR3nt: TGCGCCAGCAACCATTACCTAGCGGGGACCGGGGAGCTGTTTTTT

abundance: NA
d_gene: NA
j_gene: TRBJ1-1
v_gene: TRBV7-9
CDR3aa: CASSFGPTMNTEAFF
CDR3nt: TGTGCCAGCAGCTTCGGGCCCACGATGAACACTGAAGCTTTCTTT

abundance: NA
d_gene: NA
j_gene: TRBJ2-7
v_gene: TRBV5-1
CDR3aa: CASSAYERREQYF
CDR3nt: TGCGCCAGCAGCGCATATGAAAGGCGCGAGCAGTACTTC

abundance: NA
d_gene: NA
j_gene: TRBJ2-7
v_gene: TRBV7-7
CDR3aa: CASSLEPYRAGESYEQYF
CDR3nt: TGTGCCAGCAGCTTAGAACCGTACAGGGCTGGGGAATCCTACGAGCAGTACTTC

abundance: NA
d_gene: NA
j_gene: TRBJ2-3
v_gene: TRBV28
CDR3aa: CASSLDSTTDTQYF
CDR3nt: TGTGCCAGCAGCCTGGACAGTACGACAGATACGCAGTATTTT

abundance: NA
d_gene: NA
j_gene: TRBJ1-2
v_gene: TRBV27
CDR3aa: CASSLQGEGYGYTF
CDR3nt: TGTGCCAGCAGTTTACAAGGGGAGGGCTATGGCTACACCTTC

abundance: NA
d_gene: TRBD1
j_gene: TRBJ2-1
v_gene: TRBV19
CDR3aa: CASSPGQGAYNEQFF
CDR3nt: TGTGCCAGTAGCCCTGGACAGGGGGCGTACAATGAGCAGTTCTTC

abundance: NA
d_gene: NA
j_gene: TRBJ1-2
v_gene: TRBV9
CDR3aa: CASSFNAGTQYGYTF
CDR3nt: TGTGCCAGCAGCTTCAACGCCGGGACACAGTATGGCTACACCTTC

abundance: NA
d_gene: NA
j_gene: TRBJ2-3
v_gene: TRBV5-1
CDR3aa: CASSGGDTQYF
CDR3nt: TGCGCCAGCAGCGGGGGGGATACGCAGTATTTT

abundance: NA
d_gene: TRBD1
j_gene: TRBJ1-1
v_gene: TRBV25-1
CDR3aa: CASSLTDRGTEAFF
CDR3nt: TGTGCCAGCAGCCTTACCGACAGGGGGACTGAAGCTTTCTTT

abundance: NA
d_gene: NA
j_gene: TRBJ2-4
v_gene: TRBV20-1
CDR3aa: CSASAFGAKNIQYF
CDR3nt: TGCAGTGCTAGTGCTTTCGGAGCCAAAAACATTCAGTACTTC

abundance: large
d_gene: TRBD1
j_gene: TRBJ2-2
v_gene: TRBV6-2/TRBV6-3
CDR3aa: CASSRTGDLVGELFF
CDR3nt: TGTGCCAGCAGTCGGACAGGGGATTTGGTCGGGGAGCTGTTTTTT

abundance: NA
d_gene: TRBD2
j_gene: TRBJ2-1
v_gene: TRBV19
CDR3aa: CASRNPGGVSYNEQFF
CDR3nt: TGTGCCAGTAGAAACCCCGGGGGGGTCTCCTACAATGAGCAGTTCTTC

abundance: NA
d_gene: NA
j_gene: TRBJ2-7
v_gene: TRBV5-6
CDR3aa: CASSTTGSYEQYF
CDR3nt: TGTGCCAGCAGCACTACAGGATCCTACGAGCAGTACTTC

abundance: NA
d_gene: NA
j_gene: TRBJ2-6
v_gene: TRBV5-6
CDR3aa: CASSQGAGANVLTF
CDR3nt: TGTGCCAGCAGCCAGGGCGCTGGGGCCAACGTCCTGACTTTC

abundance: NA
d_gene: NA
j_gene: TRBJ2-7
v_gene: TRBV4-1
CDR3aa: CASSQPSWGYEQYF
CDR3nt: TGCGCCAGCAGCCAACCGAGTTGGGGCTACGAGCAGTACTTC

abundance: NA
d_gene: NA
j_gene: TRBJ2-7
v_gene: TRBV7-9
CDR3aa: CASSLDLYEQYF
CDR3nt: TGTGCCAGCAGCTTAGATCTTTACGAGCAGTACTTC

abundance: NA
d_gene: NA
j_gene: TRBJ1-1
v_gene: TRBV18
CDR3aa: CASSPQGEAFF
CDR3nt: TGTGCCAGCTCACCCCAGGGGGAAGCTTTCTTT

abundance: NA
d_gene: NA
j_gene: TRBJ2-1
v_gene: TRBV19
CDR3aa: CASSIDPGRNEQFF
CDR3nt: TGTGCCAGTAGTATAGATCCAGGCCGAAATGAGCAGTTCTTC

abundance: NA
d_gene: NA
j_gene: TRBJ1-4
v_gene: TRBV3-1/TRBV3-2
CDR3aa: CASSPLGRFNEKLFF
CDR3nt: TGTGCCAGCAGCCCCCTAGGGCGATTTAATGAAAAACTGTTTTTT

abundance: NA
d_gene: TRBD2
j_gene: TRBJ2-3
v_gene: TRBV9
CDR3aa: CASSVWSGADARQYF
CDR3nt: TGTGCCAGCAGCGTTTGGAGCGGGGCCGACGCCAGGCAGTATTTT

abundance: NA
d_gene: NA
j_gene: TRBJ2-7
v_gene: TRBV21-1
CDR3aa: CASSNITVRYYEQYF
CDR3nt: TGTGCCAGCAGCAATATAACGGTAAGGTACTACGAGCAGTACTTC

abundance: NA
d_gene: TRBD2
j_gene: TRBJ2-3
v_gene: TRBV3-1/TRBV3-2
CDR3aa: CASSQLAGGTDTQYF
CDR3nt: TGTGCCAGCAGCCAATTAGCGGGGGGGACAGATACGCAGTATTTT

abundance: NA
d_gene: TRBD2
j_gene: TRBJ2-5
v_gene: TRBV5-1
CDR3aa: CASSSGLAGGLETQYF
CDR3nt: TGCGCCAGCAGCTCGGGACTAGCGGGGGGGTTGGAGACCCAGTACTTC

abundance: NA
d_gene: TRBD2
j_gene: TRBJ2-5
v_gene: TRBV7-2
CDR3aa: CASSFGGAQETQYF
CDR3nt: TGTGCCAGCAGCTTCGGGGGGGCTCAAGAGACCCAGTACTTC

abundance: NA
d_gene: TRBD1
j_gene: TRBJ1-6
v_gene: TRBV7-9
CDR3aa: CASSSGQSNSPLHF
CDR3nt: TGTGCCAGCAGCTCGGGACAGAGTAATTCACCCCTCCACTTT

abundance: NA
d_gene: NA
j_gene: TRBJ1-3
v_gene: TRBV6-5
CDR3aa: CASIRDSGNTIYF
CDR3nt: TGTGCCAGCATTAGGGACTCTGGAAACACCATATATTTT

abundance: NA
d_gene: NA
j_gene: TRBJ1-5
v_gene: TRBV6-4
CDR3aa: CASSDVLGQPQHF
CDR3nt: TGTGCCAGCAGTGACGTACTCGGTCAGCCCCAGCATTTT

abundance: NA
d_gene: TRBD2
j_gene: TRBJ2-3
v_gene: TRBV2
CDR3aa: CASRVAGGRYF
CDR3nt: TGTGCCAGCAGAGTAGCGGGGGGGCGGTATTTT

abundance: NA
d_gene: NA
j_gene: TRBJ2-2
v_gene: TRBV18
CDR3aa: CASSPFLRTDNTGELFF
CDR3nt: TGTGCCAGCTCACCGTTTTTAAGGACGGACAACACCGGGGAGCTGTTTTTT

abundance: NA
d_gene: TRBD1
j_gene: TRBJ2-7
v_gene: TRBV10-3
CDR3aa: CAIRKTGGNHEQYF
CDR3nt: TGTGCCATCAGGAAGACAGGGGGGAACCACGAGCAGTACTTC

abundance: NA
d_gene: TRBD2
j_gene: TRBJ2-5
v_gene: TRBV10-2
CDR3aa: CASSEKGTSGGQYF
CDR3nt: TGCGCCAGCAGTGAGAAGGGGACTAGCGGGGGCCAGTACTTC

abundance: NA
d_gene: NA
j_gene: TRBJ2-7
v_gene: TRBV3-1/TRBV3-2
CDR3aa: CASSPRWGSGGEQYF
CDR3nt: TGTGCCAGCAGCCCGAGGTGGGGGTCCGGGGGCGAGCAGTACTTC

abundance: NA
d_gene: TRBD1
j_gene: TRBJ1-6
v_gene: TRBV19
CDR3aa: CASTQSTGMENSPLHF
CDR3nt: TGTGCCAGTACTCAATCGACAGGGATGGAGAATTCACCCCTCCACTTT